The clone carrying this TCR beta chain has ten or more counts. The sample originates from a study of molecular identifiers for immune sequencing clone quantification. V shed 3 bases and J shed 4 bases, with 15 bases lying between them. The germline CDR1 and CDR2 sequences are SGHRS and YFSETQ. The CDR3 totals 15 residues. In TCRdb, the PCR reads were re-called with MiXCR into one record per CDR3 protein. This repertoire shows tens of thousands of distinct CDR3 sequences, roughly 25% found once; its top ten account for less than 0.85%. This receptor was taken from a human donor in good health. Some libraries in this study had Jurkat cell RNA spiked in. This chain joins TRBV5-1 and TRBJ2-3; D remains ambiguous. Sequenced sample: naive CD8+ T cells from blood, with Jurkat cell RNA spiked in. Subset defined: FACS-sorted CD8+CD4-CCR7+CD45RA+ naive T cells. This CDR3 is CASSWEHSTPDTQYF. In DNA, the CDR3 is TGCGCCAGCAGCTGGGAACACTCTACTCCAGATACGCAGTATTTT.